This entry lists 13 T cell receptor beta chains sequenced from one sample in a study of blood T cell repertoires in COVID-19. The data were produced by immunoSEQ multiplex PCR, yet TCRdb's version contains in-frame clones alone and is incomplete. The profile shows tens of thousands of clones, over 65% of them singletons. The specimen was peripheral blood. The receptors derive from a human donor in a cohort sampled during active COVID-19.

V and J are TRBV7-8 and TRBJ1-2; 9 nucleotides match TRBD1. CDR3 length: 13 residues. Germline CDR1 and CDR2: SGHVS and FQNEAQ. With 2 bases clipped from V and 8 bases from J, the junction kept 3 bases outside the gene matches. CDR3 loop: CASSLRTGVGYTF. The CDR3 region has the DNA TGTGCCAGCAGCTTACGGACAGGGGTAGGCTACACCTTC.

This clone has a handful of counts. This chain joins TRBV11-2 and TRBJ2-5, with 10 bases lining up with TRBD2. CDR1 SGHAT and CDR2 FQNNGV come from the germline V gene. The CDR3 spans 16 residues. Trimming cost V 1 base and J 4 bases; bases outside gene matches: 6. The CDR3 coding sequence is TGTGCCAGCAGCTTAGTGCAGCGGGGGGGAGGAGAGACCCAGTACTTC. Translating gives CASSLVQRGGGETQYF.

The chain uses TRBV11-2 and TRBJ2-3; 7 bases map to TRBD1. J lost 3 bases, V lost 4 bases, and 7 bases had no gene match. The CDR3 extends over 15 amino acids. Germline lookup yields CDR1 SGHAT and CDR2 FQNNGV. In DNA, the CDR3 is TGTGCCAGCAGCTCCTACAGGGGTAAAACAGATACGCAGTATTTT. Protein product: CASSSYRGKTDTQYF.

This chain uses TRBV11-2 with TRBJ1-2, with D perhaps TRBD1 (5 bases). CDR3 length: 14 residues. The V gene's germline CDR1 is SGHAT and CDR2 FQNNGV. Trimming cost V 2 bases and J 5 bases, with 12 bases left between them. Here the CDR3 reads CASSLLGEEYGYTF. The CDR3 DNA follows: TGTGCCAGCAGCTTATTAGGGGAAGAATATGGCTACACCTTC.

This sequence joins TRBV7-2 and TRBJ2-1; 15 bases line up with TRBD2. V shed 5 bases, J shed 3 bases, and the junction held 5 bases outside the gene matches. Germline V gene data show CDR1 as SGHTA and CDR2 as FQGNSA. This CDR3 contains 17 residues. CDR3 sequence reads: CASSPWTSGRVYNEQFF. The CDR3 DNA follows: TGTGCCAGCAGCCCTTGGACTAGCGGGAGGGTCTACAATGAGCAGTTCTTC.

V usage is TRBV6-2 or TRBV6-3 and J usage is TRBJ1-2, with D possibly TRBD1 on 6 matching bases. The germline V gene has CDR1 MNHEY and CDR2 SVGEGT. V was shortened by 2 bases and J by 4 bases, with 14 bases between the two germline ends. This CDR3 is 15 amino acids long. The DNA for the CDR3 is TGTGCCAGCAGTTACGTTGCGGGGGGCAGCTATGGCTACACCTTC. Translating gives CASSYVAGGSYGYTF.

The chain combines TRBV28 with TRBJ2-7; no reliable D call. Germline-derived CDR1 and CDR2 are MDHEN and SYDVKM. V was shortened by 2 bases and J by 4 bases, with 6 bases between the two germline ends. CDR3 length equals 12 residues. CDR3 in amino acids: CASSLTGYEQYF. The CDR3 DNA follows: TGTGCCAGCAGTTTAACCGGTTACGAGCAGTACTTC.

V and J are TRBV18 and TRBJ2-3, with D possibly TRBD2 on 6 matching bases. The CDR3 covers 15 residues. Germline values: CDR1 KGHSH, CDR2 LQKENI. V lost 4 bases, J lost 0 bases, and 11 bases lay in between. The CDR3 reads CASSLSGPSTDTQYF. As DNA, the CDR3 is TGTGCCAGCTCACTCAGCGGGCCCAGCACAGATACGCAGTATTTT. Variable domain in full (rest from reference TRBV18 and TRBJ2-3): NAGVMQNPRHLVRRRGQEARLRCSPMKGHSHVYWYRQLPEEGLKFMVYLQKENIIDESGMPKERFSAEFPKEGPSILRIQQVVRGDSAAYFCASSLSGPSTDTQYFGPGTRLTVL.

This chain links TRBV29-1 with TRBJ1-2; no definite D call. Germline V gene data show CDR1 as SQVTM and CDR2 as ANQGSEA. V dropped 3 bases and J dropped 2 bases, with 7 bases sitting between them. The length of the CDR3 is 12 residues. The CDR3 region has the DNA TGCAGCGTTGAGAGGGTCAACTATGGCTACACCTTC. This translates into CSVERVNYGYTF.

The rearrangement uses TRBV24-1 and TRBJ2-5; 7 bases fit TRBD1. Trimming removed 7 bases from V and 1 base from J; junction bases left unmatched: 8. The germline V gene has CDR1 KGHDR and CDR2 SFDVKD. The CDR3 has 15 amino acids. CDR3 amino acids: CATSVTGVRQETQYF. DNA for the CDR3: TGTGCCACCAGCGTAACAGGGGTGCGCCAAGAGACCCAGTACTTC.

The chain recombines TRBV6-5 with TRBJ2-3; 7 nucleotides line up with TRBD2. Trimming at V came to 5 bases and at J to 4 bases, leaving 9 bases not matched to a gene. Germline values: CDR1 MNHEY, CDR2 SVGAGI. The CDR3 covers 15 residues. The CDR3, as DNA: TGTGCCAGCAGTCCGAGGGACTATTTAGCAGATACGCAGTATTTT. Encoded protein: CASSPRDYLADTQYF.

The chain couples TRBV30 to TRBJ1-2; D gene unclear. The V end was cut by 2 bases, the J end by 4 bases, with 5 bases between. The CDR3 covers 11 residues. Germline CDR1 reads GTSNPN; CDR2 reads SVGIG (reference sequence). Here the CDR3 DNA reads TGTGCCTGGAGTCCCCTCTATGGCTACACCTTC. This sequence encodes CAWSPLYGYTF.

The V call is TRBV27, the J call TRBJ1-1; 7 bases fit TRBD1. The V gene's germline CDR1 is MNHEY and CDR2 SMNVEV (reference sequence). This CDR3 has 15 residues. Trimming cost V 6 bases and J 1 base; bases outside gene matches: 8. The CDR3 sequence: CASSPFKGANTEAFF. CDR3 coding DNA: TGTGCCAGCAGCCCATTTAAGGGGGCGAACACTGAAGCTTTCTTT.